The 20 T cell receptor beta chains presented below share a single source sample, sequenced in a study of shared clonotypes between healthy human individuals. Sequenced by immunoSEQ multiplex PCR; TCRdb stores in-frame clones only, minus some. The table shows about 660,000 clones, with 74% occurring only once. Source material: memory CD4+ T cells sorted from blood. Subset here: CD45RA-negative fraction. These receptors were taken from a woman younger than 45 in good health.

This chain links TRBV6-1 with TRBJ1-5, with D possibly TRBD1 on 6 matching bases. This CDR3 has 13 amino acids. Trimming cost V 2 bases and J 6 bases, with 8 bases left between them. Per germline, CDR1 MNHNS and CDR2 SASEGT. CDR3 protein: CASSEQGFQPQHF. The CDR3 DNA reads TGTGCCAGCAGTGAACAGGGGTTTCAGCCCCAGCATTTT.

This rearrangement joins TRBV30 to TRBJ2-2; 8 positions agree with TRBD2. V lost 3 bases, J lost 7 bases, and 10 bases stayed unmatched. Germline V gene lookup returns CDR1 GTSNPN and CDR2 SVGIG (reference sequence). The CDR3 consists of 15 residues. The CDR3 sequence is CAWRRWREAVGELFF. In nucleotides, the CDR3 is TGTGCCTGGAGGAGATGGCGGGAGGCGGTCGGGGAGCTGTTTTTT.

This sequence joins TRBV6-5 and TRBJ2-7, with TRBD2 matching over 8 bases. Germline-derived CDR1 and CDR2 are MNHEY and SVGAGI. The J segment lost 0 bases and the V segment lost 6 bases, leaving 7 bases of the junction unmatched. CDR3 length: 15 residues. The CDR3 DNA follows: TGTGCCAGCAGCTCCCGGACTAGCCGCTCCTACGAGCAGTACTTC. It specifies CASSSRTSRSYEQYF.

This clone was seen only once. Other DNA sequences in the sample encode the same CDR3. V and J are TRBV6-5 and TRBJ1-1; tentative D call: TRBD1 (5 bases). The ends were cut back, 1 base at V and 4 bases at J, with 13 bases in the middle. CDR1 MNHEY and CDR2 SVGAGI come from the germline V gene. This CDR3 spans 15 amino acids. In DNA form, the CDR3 reads TGTGCCAGCAGTTACTTCGGGCAGGGCGGCACTGAAGCTTTCTTT. It codes for CASSYFGQGGTEAFF.

This clone was seen once. This rearrangement joins TRBV5-1 to TRBJ1-1, with 9 bases matching TRBD1. The CDR3 covers 15 residues. Looked up from germline, CDR1 is SGHRS and CDR2 is YFSETQ. The V gene end was trimmed by 4 bases and the J gene end by 6 bases; junction bases not matched to a gene: 10. The CDR3 sequence is CASSPLGQGIAEAFF. For the CDR3, the DNA is TGCGCCAGCAGCCCGCTCGGACAGGGGATCGCTGAAGCTTTCTTT.

The chain employs TRBV28 and TRBJ2-1; 13 nucleotides align to TRBD2. With V trimmed by 5 bases and J by 7 bases, 8 bases remained unmatched. This CDR3 has 16 amino acids. Looked up from germline, CDR1 is MDHEN and CDR2 is SYDVKM. The CDR3 loop is CASSLRTSGSRNEQFF. The CDR3 nucleotides are TGTGCCAGCAGTCTCCGGACTAGCGGGAGCCGGAATGAGCAGTTCTTC. The full variable domain, rest sourced from reference TRBV28 and TRBJ2-1, is DVKVTQSSRYLVKRTGEKVFLECVQDMDHENMFWYRQDPGLGLRLIYFSYDVKMKEKGDIPEGYSVSREKKERFSLILESASTNQTSMYLCASSLRTSGSRNEQFFGPGTRLTVL.

Here the CDR3 reads CAWSREGNQPQHF. In DNA, the CDR3 is TGTGCCTGGAGTAGAGAGGGCAATCAGCCCCAGCATTTT. This sequence joins TRBV30 and TRBJ1-5; D ambiguous. V dropped 2 bases and J dropped 2 bases, with 7 bases sitting between them. The CDR3 contains 13 residues. Germline V CDR1 and CDR2: GTSNPN, SVGIG (reference sequence).

The rearrangement joins TRBV5-1 to TRBJ1-4, with D uncertain. Trimming stripped 4 bases from V and 7 bases from J, with 11 bases between. This CDR3 is built from 13 residues. Germline CDR1 and CDR2: SGHRS and YFSETQ. Written as DNA, the CDR3 is TGCGCCAGCAGCGACGTCAGAAGTGAAAAACTGTTTTTT. Translated: CASSDVRSEKLFF. Full variable domain (missing parts from reference TRBV5-1 and TRBJ1-4): KAGVTQTPRYLIKTRGQQVTLSCSPISGHRSVSWYQQTPGQGLQFLFEYFSETQRNKGNFPGRFSGRQFSNSRSEMNVSTLELGDSALYLCASSDVRSEKLFFGSGTQLSVL.

This clone was detected many times. The chain links TRBV2 to TRBJ1-4; D is perhaps TRBD1 (6 bases). Per germline, CDR1 SNHLY and CDR2 FYNNEI. The CDR3 is 15 residues long. V shed 6 bases and J shed 10 bases, with 21 bases lying between them. The CDR3 spells CASSGTPGFGVKLFF. The CDR3 DNA reads TGTGCCAGCAGCGGGACACCCGGGTTTGGGGTAAAACTGTTTTTT.

In this sample, this clone turned up a few times. Different DNA sequences within this sample yield the same CDR3. Here the CDR3 reads CASSPTALNTEAFF. The DNA of the CDR3 is TGTGCCAGCTCACCGACAGCTCTGAACACTGAAGCTTTCTTT. The chain uses TRBV18 and TRBJ1-1; D may be TRBD1 (5 bases). Germline V gene sequence: CDR1 KGHSH, CDR2 LQKENI. The germline V and J ends were trimmed by 3 bases and 0 bases, with 8 bases remaining between them. CDR3 size: 14 residues.

The gene calls are TRBV2 and TRBJ1-4; TRBD1 aligns across 7 bases. The trim removed 6 bases at V and 8 bases at J, leaving 6 bases unmatched. The germline gives CDR1 SNHLY, CDR2 FYNNEI. The length of the CDR3 is 13 residues. The CDR3 sequence is CASRAGGREKLFF. DNA for the CDR3: TGTGCCAGCAGGGCAGGGGGTAGGGAAAAACTGTTTTTT.

This clone has ten or more counts. The chain combines TRBV5-6 with TRBJ1-2, with a possible D match to TRBD1 (5 bases). CDR3 length: 13 residues. CDR1 and CDR2 (germline): SGHDT, YYEEEE. V lost 5 bases and J lost 4, with 12 bases in between. CDR3 nucleotides: TGTGCCAGCAGGACAAACGGGGGCTATGGCTACACCTTC. Translation gives CASRTNGGYGYTF.

This clone has at least ten counts. This chain joins TRBV5-1 and TRBJ2-5; 9 bases align to TRBD1. Germline V lookup: CDR1 SGHRS, CDR2 YFSETQ. The length of the CDR3 is 14 residues. The V gene end was trimmed by 3 bases and the J gene end by 4 bases; junction bases not matched to a gene: 4. CDR3 amino acids: CASSSGTGRETQYF. CDR3 bases: TGCGCCAGCAGCTCAGGGACAGGGAGAGAGACCCAGTACTTC.

This chain uses TRBV7-9 with TRBJ2-1, with D possibly being TRBD2 (6 bases). Looked up from germline, CDR1 is SEHNR and CDR2 is FQNEAQ (reference sequence). The CDR3 is 15 residues long. Trimming stripped 6 bases from V and 7 bases from J, with 19 bases between. DNA for the CDR3: TGTGCCAGCAGGTCCGGAGGGCAGGCGGGAAATGAGCAGTTCTTC. This translates into CASRSGGQAGNEQFF.

This chain joins TRBV21-1 and TRBJ2-1; TRBD2, the table's D call, was not compared with the DNA. TRBV21-1 is shown as a pseudogene. There are 13 residues in the CDR3. The CDR3 nucleotides are TGTGCCTATCTAAGGAGGGGGGGCAATGAGCAGTTCTTC. This codes for CAYLRRGGNEQFF.

The chain links TRBV7-2 to TRBJ2-2, with 9 positions matching TRBD2. Looked up from germline, CDR1 is SGHTA and CDR2 is FQGNSA. V was clipped by 1 base and J by 8 bases; unmatched bases: 5. The CDR3 is made up of 15 amino acids. CDR3 bases: TGTGCCAGCAGCTTAGTGGGACTAGCTATTGGGGAGCTGTTTTTT. This gives the protein CASSLVGLAIGELFF.

This clone was picked up many times. The junction and the germline gene differ at one end; a read error may be behind it. This sample includes further DNA sequences coding for the same CDR3. The V and J genes are TRBV7-8 and TRBJ2-7; 10 nucleotides agree with TRBD2. Germline V gene data show CDR1 as SGHVS and CDR2 as FQNEAQ. The CDR3 runs 14 residues. The CDR3 here is CASSLAGVREEQYF. In DNA form, the CDR3 reads TGTGCCAGCAGCCTAGCGGGAGTACGGGAGGAGCAGTACTTC.

This chain joins TRBV4-1 and TRBJ1-4; D is unresolved. Trimming removed 2 bases at V and 3 bases at J, with 10 bases between. This CDR3 contains 15 residues. The germline CDR1 and CDR2 sequences are MGHRA and YSYEKL. CDR3 region: CASSQLGSSNEKLFF. The CDR3 DNA is TGCGCCAGCAGCCAACTGGGGAGCTCTAATGAAAAACTGTTTTTT.

CDR3 sequence reads: CASSQEGRLAGGDSYNEQFF. The DNA for the CDR3 is TGTGCCAGCAGCCAAGAAGGCAGACTAGCGGGAGGCGACTCCTACAATGAGCAGTTCTTC. This chain uses TRBV14 with TRBJ2-1; 13 bases fit TRBD2. The CDR3 is 20 residues long. The junction had 8 bases not matched to a gene; V was cut back by 0 bases and J by 0 bases. The germline V gene has CDR1 SGHDN and CDR2 FVKESK. Full variable domain (rest looked up from reference TRBV14 and TRBJ2-1): EAGVTQFPSHSVIEKGQTVTLRCDPISGHDNLYWYRRVMGKEIKFLLHFVKESKQDESGMPNNRFLAERTGGTYSTLKVQPAELEDSGVYFCASSQEGRLAGGDSYNEQFFGPGTRLTVL.

The V and J genes are TRBV28 and TRBJ2-2, with no clear D. V was shortened by 11 bases and J by 2 bases, with 9 bases between the two germline ends. CDR1 and CDR2 from the germline V gene are MDHEN and SYDVKM. CDR3 size: 12 residues. The CDR3 DNA sequence: TGTGCCGGTTCTACTAACACCGGGGAGCTGTTTTTT. This translates into CAGSTNTGELFF.